Listed below are T cell receptor beta chains from one sample, sequenced in a study of blood T cell repertoires in COVID-19. TCRdb keeps only in-frame clones here, not all; method: immunoSEQ multiplex PCR. The sample lists about 130,000 clones, 60% to 80% occurring once. The sequencing input was peripheral blood. These TCRs come from a man older than 75 with COVID-19, enrolled during active disease. The CDR3 runs from the conserved cysteine through the conserved F or W. A D gene is named only where the DNA matches it firmly. Expanded clones are given a class, and other clones once, few, many or no size at all.

v_call	j_call	clone_size	d_call	cdr3_nt	cdr3_aa
TRBV7-2	TRBJ2-2	few	-	TGTGCCAGCAGCTACCGAAGCGGCACCGGGGAGCTGTTTTTT	CASSYRSGTGELFF
TRBV11-2	TRBJ2-1	-	TRBD1	TGTGCCAGCAGCTTCGACAGGGGGCAAAGGCATGAGCAGTTCTTC	CASSFDRGQRHEQFF
TRBV28	TRBJ1-2	-	-	TGTGCCAGCAGTTTCGGACAGAGGAATGGCTACACCTTC	CASSFGQRNGYTF
TRBV5-5	TRBJ2-5	-	TRBD2	TGTGCCAGCAGCTCGGATCCACTAGCGGGAGTATTGAAGACCCAGTACTTC	CASSSDPLAGVLKTQYF
TRBV11-2	TRBJ1-2	-	-	TGTGCCAGCAGCCCCCGGGAGCAGGGTCATGGCTACACCTTC	CASSPREQGHGYTF
TRBV5-8	TRBJ2-1	-	-	TGTGCCAGCAGCCCCGGGACTGACACTTACGATGAGCAGTTCTTC	CASSPGTDTYDEQFF
TRBV19	TRBJ2-1	-	-	TGTGCCAGTACCCCTCGGGGTTCGGTCTCCCAGCATGAGCAGTTCTTC	CASTPRGSVSQHEQFF
TRBV7-2	TRBJ2-5	few	TRBD1	TGTGCCAGCAGCATCCGACAGGGGGCTAAGGAGACCCAGTACTTC	CASSIRQGAKETQYF
TRBV5-1	TRBJ2-7	-	-	TGCGCCAGCAGCTTGTTAGGGAGTGGTGACGAGCAGTACTTC	CASSLLGSGDEQYF
TRBV9	TRBJ2-1	-	TRBD2	TGTGCCAGCAGCGTGGACGGCGGGAGTGGATACAATGAGCAGTTCTTC	CASSVDGGSGYNEQFF
TRBV7-2	TRBJ2-2	once	-	TGTGCCAGCAGCAGCTTACTAGTAGGGGAGCTGTTTTTT	CASSSLLVGELFF
TRBV2	TRBJ2-2	-	TRBD1	TGTGCCAGCAGCGCCACAGGGGGCAACACCGGGGAGCTGTTTTTT	CASSATGGNTGELFF
TRBV10-2	TRBJ2-7	-	-	TGCGCCAGCAGTCCGGGGGGCCCCGAGCAGTACTTC	CASSPGGPEQYF
TRBV19	TRBJ2-2	-	TRBD2	TGTGCCAGTAGTATAAAAACTAGCGGGACCGGGGAGCTGTTTTTT	CASSIKTSGTGELFF
TRBV5-1	TRBJ1-3	once	-	TGCGCCAGCTGGGAGGAGAACTCTGGAAACACCATATATTTT	CASWEENSGNTIYF
TRBV2	TRBJ2-4	-	-	TGTGCCAGCAGTGAAGCAGTGGCAGGGTGGACCAAAAACATTCAGTACTTC	CASSEAVAGWTKNIQYF
TRBV5-1	TRBJ2-1	-	-	TGCGCCAGCAGCTTCCGTTCTAGCTCTCAATACAATGAGCAGTTCTTC	CASSFRSSSQYNEQFF
TRBV24-1	TRBJ2-5	-	TRBD2	TGTGCCACCAGTGATTCTAGCGGGGCCCAAGAGACCCAGTACTTC	CATSDSSGAQETQYF
TRBV5-6	TRBJ2-5	-	TRBD2	TGTGCCAGCAGCTTGGGCCTAGCGGGAGGAGAGACCCAGTACTTC	CASSLGLAGGETQYF
TRBV6-2/TRBV6-3	TRBJ2-7	-	TRBD2	TGTGCCAGCAGCCCCGGGACTAGCGGTAAATACTTC	CASSPGTSGKYF
TRBV10-3	TRBJ2-1	-	-	TGTGCCATCTGGCATATTGCCTACAATGAGCAGTTCTTC	CAIWHIAYNEQFF
TRBV5-4	TRBJ1-1	-	-	TGTGCCAGCAGCCCCAGGGGACGGACTGAAGCTTTCTTT	CASSPRGRTEAFF
TRBV7-9	TRBJ1-2	-	TRBD1	TGTGCCAGCAGCTTAGAAGGACAGGGGACCTATGGCTACACCTTC	CASSLEGQGTYGYTF
TRBV5-1	TRBJ2-1	-	TRBD2	TGCGCCAGCAGCTCGGGAGGGACCTACAATGAGCAGTTCTTC	CASSSGGTYNEQFF
TRBV15	TRBJ2-7	many	TRBD2	TGTGCCACCAGCAGAGGCCCGGGACTAGCGGGAGGTTACGAGCAGTACTTC	CATSRGPGLAGGYEQYF
TRBV5-1	TRBJ1-5	once	TRBD1	TGCGCCAGCAGCCCGGGGACAGGGGGTAGTCAGCCCCAGCATTTT	CASSPGTGGSQPQHF
TRBV9	TRBJ2-7	-	-	TGTGCCAGCAGCGTGAGGGATGGATGGGGCAGGGAGGCATGGTGTGAGCAGTACTTC	CASSVRDGWGREAWCEQYF
TRBV4-2	TRBJ2-7	-	TRBD2	TGTGCCAGCAGCCCTAGACAGGAAACTAGCGGAGGGGTAGGAGGGACCTACGAGCAGTACTTC	CASSPRQETSGGVGGTYEQYF
TRBV27	TRBJ2-7	once	-	TGTGCCAGCAGTTTAGACAGCGAGCAGTACTTC	CASSLDSEQYF
TRBV10-2	TRBJ2-2	once	TRBD2	TGCGCCAGCAGTAAAATCGGACTAGCGAACACCGGGGAGCTGTTTTTT	CASSKIGLANTGELFF
TRBV10-2	TRBJ1-2	-	TRBD1	TGCGCCAGCGGGAGGACAGGCACTAACTATGGCTACACCTTC	CASGRTGTNYGYTF
TRBV5-1	TRBJ1-2	-	TRBD1	TGCGCCAGCAGCTCCGACAGGGACTGGAACTATGGCTACACCTTC	CASSSDRDWNYGYTF
TRBV27	TRBJ2-2	-	TRBD2	TGTGCCAGCAGGGGACTAGCGGACACCGGGGAGCTGTTTTTT	CASRGLADTGELFF
TRBV5-1	TRBJ2-2	-	-	TGCGCCAGCAGCGTCCCAGGAGGGGACACCGGGGAGCTGTTTTTT	CASSVPGGDTGELFF
TRBV25-1	TRBJ2-7	-	-	TGTGCCAGCAGTGAGGGGGCAGTTACCTTCTACGAGCAGTACTTC	CASSEGAVTFYEQYF